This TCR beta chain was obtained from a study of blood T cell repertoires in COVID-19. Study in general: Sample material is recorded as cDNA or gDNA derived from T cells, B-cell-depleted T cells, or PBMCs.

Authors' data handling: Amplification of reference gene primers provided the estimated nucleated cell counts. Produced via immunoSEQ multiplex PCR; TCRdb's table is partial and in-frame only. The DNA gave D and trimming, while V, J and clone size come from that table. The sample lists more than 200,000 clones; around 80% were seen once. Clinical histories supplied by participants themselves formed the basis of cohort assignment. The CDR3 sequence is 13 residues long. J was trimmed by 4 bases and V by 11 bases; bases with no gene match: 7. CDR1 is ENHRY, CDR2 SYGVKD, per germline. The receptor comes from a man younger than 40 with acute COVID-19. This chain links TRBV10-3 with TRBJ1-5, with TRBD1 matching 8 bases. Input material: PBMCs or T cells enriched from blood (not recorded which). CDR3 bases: TGTGCCTCGCAGGACAGGGAAAATCAGCCCCAGCATTTT. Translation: CASQDRENQPQHF.